This is a list of T cell receptor beta chains from one sample in a study of blood T cell repertoires in COVID-19. The repertoire was sequenced with immunoSEQ multiplex PCR; TCRdb's copy has only in-frame clones and lacks some. The sample has about 270,000 clones; approximately 90% are singletons. Sample: PBMCs or T cells enriched from blood (not recorded which). Source of these receptors: a man aged 40-55 years who had been exposed to COVID-19. Both conserved end residues are trimmed from each CDR3. Each record gives: V gene, D gene, J gene, CDR3 protein. The D gene is left open where the match is weak.

v_gene: TRBV27; d_gene: -; j_gene: TRBJ1-2; CDR3aa: ASSLEWASRDYGYT
v_gene: TRBV24-1; d_gene: TRBD1; j_gene: TRBJ1-4; CDR3aa: ATSDPSGGAGEKLF
v_gene: TRBV20-1; d_gene: -; j_gene: TRBJ2-7; CDR3aa: SVDRLAEQY
v_gene: TRBV6-5; d_gene: -; j_gene: TRBJ1-5; CDR3aa: ASSYSGSSNQPQH
v_gene: TRBV5-1; d_gene: -; j_gene: TRBJ2-7; CDR3aa: ASSLESSGNPYEQY
v_gene: TRBV12-3/TRBV12-4; d_gene: TRBD1; j_gene: TRBJ1-5; CDR3aa: ASSLTGNQPQH
v_gene: TRBV4-2; d_gene: TRBD2; j_gene: TRBJ2-2; CDR3aa: ASSLSSSGRVAGELF
v_gene: TRBV13; d_gene: -; j_gene: TRBJ2-2; CDR3aa: ASSFGEGQGISGELF
v_gene: TRBV4-3; d_gene: TRBD1; j_gene: TRBJ2-7; CDR3aa: ASSQAGQSYEQY
v_gene: TRBV6-5; d_gene: -; j_gene: TRBJ2-7; CDR3aa: ASRGQAYEQY
v_gene: TRBV4-2; d_gene: -; j_gene: TRBJ2-5; CDR3aa: ASSQDPSSVETQY
v_gene: TRBV10-2; d_gene: -; j_gene: TRBJ1-1; CDR3aa: ASSETGNTEAF
v_gene: TRBV27; d_gene: TRBD1; j_gene: TRBJ2-2; CDR3aa: ASSLLAWTGGSTGELF
v_gene: TRBV11-2; d_gene: -; j_gene: TRBJ2-5; CDR3aa: ASTNPEALETQY
v_gene: TRBV9; d_gene: -; j_gene: TRBJ2-1; CDR3aa: ASSVEGGIYNEQF
v_gene: TRBV30; d_gene: -; j_gene: TRBJ1-5; CDR3aa: AWSEEGNQPQH
v_gene: TRBV10-3; d_gene: TRBD2; j_gene: TRBJ2-7; CDR3aa: AIRRLATDYEQY
v_gene: TRBV5-4; d_gene: TRBD1; j_gene: TRBJ2-7; CDR3aa: ASSLVATGVRNEQY
v_gene: TRBV28; d_gene: -; j_gene: TRBJ1-4; CDR3aa: ASKGDSPEKLF
v_gene: TRBV28; d_gene: TRBD2; j_gene: TRBJ2-1; CDR3aa: ASMWASGTYNEQF
v_gene: TRBV28; d_gene: -; j_gene: TRBJ1-5; CDR3aa: ASRSEGTGNQPQH
v_gene: TRBV29-1; d_gene: -; j_gene: TRBJ2-5; CDR3aa: SAKTTRETQY
v_gene: TRBV19; d_gene: -; j_gene: TRBJ1-6; CDR3aa: ASSMGRSPLH
v_gene: TRBV14; d_gene: -; j_gene: TRBJ1-2; CDR3aa: ASSRDRLGYT
v_gene: TRBV9; d_gene: TRBD1; j_gene: TRBJ2-7; CDR3aa: ASSRDSLGEQY
v_gene: TRBV6-4; d_gene: TRBD1; j_gene: TRBJ1-1; CDR3aa: ASSDDTGETF
v_gene: TRBV4-1; d_gene: TRBD1; j_gene: TRBJ1-6; CDR3aa: ASSPTDRGLNSPLH
v_gene: TRBV13; d_gene: TRBD2; j_gene: TRBJ2-7; CDR3aa: ASSATGTSGSYEQY
v_gene: TRBV5-6; d_gene: TRBD2; j_gene: TRBJ2-1; CDR3aa: ASSWSGSSYNEQF
v_gene: TRBV29-1; d_gene: -; j_gene: TRBJ2-7; CDR3aa: SVPLGSNYEQY
v_gene: TRBV9; d_gene: -; j_gene: TRBJ2-1; CDR3aa: ASSVEVMSDEQF
v_gene: TRBV7-2; d_gene: -; j_gene: TRBJ2-3; CDR3aa: ASSLFTESSTDTQY
v_gene: TRBV28; d_gene: -; j_gene: TRBJ1-2; CDR3aa: ASSPRQVYGYT
v_gene: TRBV6-5; d_gene: -; j_gene: TRBJ2-1; CDR3aa: ASSRSLTYNEQF
v_gene: TRBV5-4; d_gene: TRBD2; j_gene: TRBJ2-7; CDR3aa: ASSRTTSGGGEQY
v_gene: TRBV28; d_gene: TRBD1; j_gene: TRBJ1-2; CDR3aa: ASSPRDRGYGYT
v_gene: TRBV7-2; d_gene: -; j_gene: TRBJ1-3; CDR3aa: ASSNRLGGSGNTIY
v_gene: TRBV27; d_gene: -; j_gene: TRBJ2-7; CDR3aa: ASSLLASSYEQY
v_gene: TRBV6-5; d_gene: TRBD1; j_gene: TRBJ1-1; CDR3aa: ASRNIGTGGKAAF
v_gene: TRBV9; d_gene: -; j_gene: TRBJ1-2; CDR3aa: ASSANYGYT
v_gene: TRBV30; d_gene: TRBD1; j_gene: TRBJ1-2; CDR3aa: AWDEGQAVGGYT
v_gene: TRBV7-8; d_gene: TRBD1; j_gene: TRBJ1-5; CDR3aa: ASSFRQGRTQPQH
v_gene: TRBV4-2; d_gene: -; j_gene: TRBJ1-5; CDR3aa: ASSQEISNQPQH
v_gene: TRBV6-4; d_gene: TRBD1; j_gene: TRBJ1-6; CDR3aa: ASSKGQGDNSPLH
v_gene: TRBV29-1; d_gene: TRBD2; j_gene: TRBJ2-1; CDR3aa: SGRPSGRNEQF
v_gene: TRBV25-1; d_gene: TRBD1; j_gene: TRBJ1-1; CDR3aa: ASSGDSQFEAF
v_gene: TRBV11-3; d_gene: -; j_gene: TRBJ2-2; CDR3aa: ASSLGGAGELF
v_gene: TRBV15; d_gene: -; j_gene: TRBJ1-5; CDR3aa: ATSRVSGEPQH
v_gene: TRBV4-1; d_gene: -; j_gene: TRBJ1-4; CDR3aa: ASSGRTATNEKLF
v_gene: TRBV27; d_gene: -; j_gene: TRBJ1-4; CDR3aa: ASSSSDSSNEKLF
v_gene: TRBV25-1; d_gene: TRBD1; j_gene: TRBJ2-1; CDR3aa: ASSEGQGARNEQF
v_gene: TRBV11-3; d_gene: -; j_gene: TRBJ2-7; CDR3aa: ASSLVAENTYEQY
v_gene: TRBV19; d_gene: TRBD1; j_gene: TRBJ2-1; CDR3aa: ASSPGQGANEQF
v_gene: TRBV30; d_gene: TRBD2; j_gene: TRBJ2-1; CDR3aa: AWISGRAGEQF
v_gene: TRBV30; d_gene: TRBD2; j_gene: TRBJ2-2; CDR3aa: AWGGLAGITGELF
v_gene: TRBV12-3/TRBV12-4; d_gene: -; j_gene: TRBJ1-2; CDR3aa: ASAGISPGYT
v_gene: TRBV3-1/TRBV3-2; d_gene: -; j_gene: TRBJ1-1; CDR3aa: ASSQGGAEAF
v_gene: TRBV11-2; d_gene: TRBD2; j_gene: TRBJ2-7; CDR3aa: ASSQGLAGGPLSYEQY